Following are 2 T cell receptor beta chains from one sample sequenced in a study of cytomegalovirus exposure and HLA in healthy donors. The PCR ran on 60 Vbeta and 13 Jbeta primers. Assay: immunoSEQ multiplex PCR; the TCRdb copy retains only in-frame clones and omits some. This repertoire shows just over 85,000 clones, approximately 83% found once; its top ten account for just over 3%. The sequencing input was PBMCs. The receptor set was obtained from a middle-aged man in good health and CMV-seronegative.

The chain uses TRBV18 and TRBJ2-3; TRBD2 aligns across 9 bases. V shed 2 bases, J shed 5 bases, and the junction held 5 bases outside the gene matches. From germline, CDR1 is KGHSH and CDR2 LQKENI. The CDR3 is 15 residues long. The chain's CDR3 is CASSPGLAGLDTQYF. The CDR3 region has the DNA TGTGCCAGCTCACCAGGGCTAGCGGGGCTAGATACGCAGTATTTT. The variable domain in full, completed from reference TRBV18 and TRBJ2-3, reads NAGVMQNPRHLVRRRGQEARLRCSPMKGHSHVYWYRQLPEEGLKFMVYLQKENIIDESGMPKERFSAEFPKEGPSILRIQQVVRGDSAAYFCASSPGLAGLDTQYFGPGTRLTVL.

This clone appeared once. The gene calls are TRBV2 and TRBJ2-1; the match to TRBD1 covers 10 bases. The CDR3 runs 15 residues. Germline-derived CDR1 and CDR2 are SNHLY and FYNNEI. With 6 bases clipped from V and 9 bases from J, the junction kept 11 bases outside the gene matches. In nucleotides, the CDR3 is TGTGCCAGCAGGGTGACAGGGGGCTTGAAGGCTGAGCAGTTCTTC. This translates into CASRVTGGLKAEQFF. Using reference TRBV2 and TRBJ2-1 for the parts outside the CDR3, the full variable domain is EPEVTQTPSHQVTQMGQEVILRCVPISNHLYFYWYRQILGQKVEFLVSFYNNEISEKSEIFDDQFSVERPDGSNFTLKIRSTKLEDSAMYFCASRVTGGLKAEQFFGPGTRLTVL.